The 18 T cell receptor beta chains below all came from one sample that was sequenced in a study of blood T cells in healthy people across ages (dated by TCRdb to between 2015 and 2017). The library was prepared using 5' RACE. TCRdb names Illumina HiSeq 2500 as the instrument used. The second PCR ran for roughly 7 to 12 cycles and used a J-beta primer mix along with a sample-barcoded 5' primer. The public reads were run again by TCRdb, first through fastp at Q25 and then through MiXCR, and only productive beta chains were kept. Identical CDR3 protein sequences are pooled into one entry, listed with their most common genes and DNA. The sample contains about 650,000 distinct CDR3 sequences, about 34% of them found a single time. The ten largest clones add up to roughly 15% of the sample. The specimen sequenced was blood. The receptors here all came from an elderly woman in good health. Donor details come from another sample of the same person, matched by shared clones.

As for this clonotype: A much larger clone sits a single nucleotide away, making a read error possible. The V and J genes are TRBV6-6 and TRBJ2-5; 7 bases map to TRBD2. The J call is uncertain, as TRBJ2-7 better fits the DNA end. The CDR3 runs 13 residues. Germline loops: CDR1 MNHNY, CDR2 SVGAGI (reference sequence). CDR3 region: CTSSYSGGGEQYF. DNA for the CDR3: TGTACCAGCAGTTACTCGGGGGGAGGCGAGCAGTACTTC.

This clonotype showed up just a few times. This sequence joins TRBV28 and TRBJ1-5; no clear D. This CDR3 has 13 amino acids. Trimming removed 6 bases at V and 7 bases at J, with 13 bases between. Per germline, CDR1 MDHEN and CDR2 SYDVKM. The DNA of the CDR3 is TGTGCCAGCAGCTCGGGTAGGGCCCAGCCCCAGCATTTT. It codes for CASSSGRAQPQHF.

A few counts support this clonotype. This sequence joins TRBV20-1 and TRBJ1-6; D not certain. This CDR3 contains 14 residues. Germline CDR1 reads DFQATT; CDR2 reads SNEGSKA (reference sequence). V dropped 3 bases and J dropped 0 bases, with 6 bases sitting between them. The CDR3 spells CSASQRSYNSPLHF. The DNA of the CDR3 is TGCAGTGCTAGCCAGCGCTCCTATAATTCACCCCTCCACTTT.

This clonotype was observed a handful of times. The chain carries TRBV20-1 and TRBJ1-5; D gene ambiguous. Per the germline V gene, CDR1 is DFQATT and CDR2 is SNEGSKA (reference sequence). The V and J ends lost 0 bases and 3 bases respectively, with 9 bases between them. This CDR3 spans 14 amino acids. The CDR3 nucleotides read TGCAGTGCTAGAGATCCGATGACCAATCAGCCCCAGCATTTT. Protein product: CSARDPMTNQPQHF.

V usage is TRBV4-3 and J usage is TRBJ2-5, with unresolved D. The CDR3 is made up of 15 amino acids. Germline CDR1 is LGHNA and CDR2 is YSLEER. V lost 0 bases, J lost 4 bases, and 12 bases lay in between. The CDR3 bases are TGCGCCAGCAGCCAAGATTGGAGAGCGCGAGAGACCCAGTACTTC. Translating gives CASSQDWRARETQYF.

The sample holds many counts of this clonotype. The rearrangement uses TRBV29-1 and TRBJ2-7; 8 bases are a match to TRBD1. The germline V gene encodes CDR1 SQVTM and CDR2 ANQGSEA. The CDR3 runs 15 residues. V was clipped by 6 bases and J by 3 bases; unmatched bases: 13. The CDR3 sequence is CSVRWDRRIDYEQYF. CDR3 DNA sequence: TGCAGCGTCCGATGGGACAGGAGGATCGACTACGAGCAGTACTTC.

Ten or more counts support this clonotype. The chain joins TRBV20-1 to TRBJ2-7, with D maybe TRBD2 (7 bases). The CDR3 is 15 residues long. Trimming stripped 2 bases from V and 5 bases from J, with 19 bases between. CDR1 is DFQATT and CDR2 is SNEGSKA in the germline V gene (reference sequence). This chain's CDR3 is CSARKLSGGLDEQYF. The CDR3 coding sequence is TGCAGTGCTAGAAAGCTTTCCGGGGGGCTTGACGAGCAGTACTTC.

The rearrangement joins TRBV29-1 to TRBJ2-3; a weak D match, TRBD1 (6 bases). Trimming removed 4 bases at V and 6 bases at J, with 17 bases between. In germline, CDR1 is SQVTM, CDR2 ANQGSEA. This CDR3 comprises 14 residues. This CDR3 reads CSVGRDTVADTQYF. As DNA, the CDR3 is TGCAGCGTTGGTCGGGACACCGTGGCGGATACGCAGTATTTT.

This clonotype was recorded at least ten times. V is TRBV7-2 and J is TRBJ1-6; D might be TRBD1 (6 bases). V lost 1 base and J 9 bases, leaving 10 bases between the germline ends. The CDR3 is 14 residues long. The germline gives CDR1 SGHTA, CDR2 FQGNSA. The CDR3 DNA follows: TGTGCCAGCAGCTTAGACAGGGCAGTTTCACCCCTCCACTTT. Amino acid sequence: CASSLDRAVSPLHF.

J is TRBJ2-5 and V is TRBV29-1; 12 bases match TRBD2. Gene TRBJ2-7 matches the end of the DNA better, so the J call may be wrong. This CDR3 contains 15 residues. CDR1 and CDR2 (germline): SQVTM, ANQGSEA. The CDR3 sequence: CSVEDRLAGVREQYF. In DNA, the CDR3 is TGCAGCGTTGAAGATCGACTAGCGGGAGTCCGCGAGCAGTACTTC.

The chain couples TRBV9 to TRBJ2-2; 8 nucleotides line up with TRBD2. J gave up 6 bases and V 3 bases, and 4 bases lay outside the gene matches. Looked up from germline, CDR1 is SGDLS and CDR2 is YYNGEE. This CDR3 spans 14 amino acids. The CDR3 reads CASSARGGPGELFF. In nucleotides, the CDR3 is TGTGCCAGCAGCGCTCGGGGGGGCCCCGGGGAGCTGTTTTTT.

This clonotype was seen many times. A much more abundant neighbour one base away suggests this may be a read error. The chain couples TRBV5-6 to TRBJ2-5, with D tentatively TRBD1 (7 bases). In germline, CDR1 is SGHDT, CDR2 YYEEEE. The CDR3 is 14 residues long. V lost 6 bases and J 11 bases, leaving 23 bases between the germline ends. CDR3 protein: CASNQQGRNNEQYF. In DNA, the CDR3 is TGTGCCAGCAATCAACAGGGGAGGAACAATGAGCAGTACTTC.

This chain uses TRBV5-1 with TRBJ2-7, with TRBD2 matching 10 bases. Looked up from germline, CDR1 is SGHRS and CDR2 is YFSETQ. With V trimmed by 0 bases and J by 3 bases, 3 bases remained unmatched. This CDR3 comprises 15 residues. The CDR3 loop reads CASSLDPSGSYEQYF. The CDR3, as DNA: TGCGCCAGCAGCTTGGATCCTAGCGGGAGCTACGAGCAGTACTTC. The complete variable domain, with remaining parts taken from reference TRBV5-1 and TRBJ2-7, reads KAGVTQTPRYLIKTRGQQVTLSCSPISGHRSVSWYQQTPGQGLQFLFEYFSETQRNKGNFPGRFSGRQFSNSRSEMNVSTLELGDSALYLCASSLDPSGSYEQYFGPGTRLTVT.

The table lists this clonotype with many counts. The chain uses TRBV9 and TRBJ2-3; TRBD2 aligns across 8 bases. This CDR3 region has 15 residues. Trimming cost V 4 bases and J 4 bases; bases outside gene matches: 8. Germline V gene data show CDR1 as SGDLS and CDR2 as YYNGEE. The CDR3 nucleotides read TGTGCCAGCAGCCTCCGGGCGGGGGGTTCAGATACGCAGTATTTT. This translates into CASSLRAGGSDTQYF.

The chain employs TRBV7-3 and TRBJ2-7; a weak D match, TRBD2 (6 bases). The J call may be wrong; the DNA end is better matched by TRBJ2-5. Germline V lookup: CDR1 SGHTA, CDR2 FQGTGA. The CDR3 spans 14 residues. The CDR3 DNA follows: TGTGCCAGCAGCCCCCCGGAGGGGTTAAAGACCCAGTACTTC. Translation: CASSPPEGLKTQYF.

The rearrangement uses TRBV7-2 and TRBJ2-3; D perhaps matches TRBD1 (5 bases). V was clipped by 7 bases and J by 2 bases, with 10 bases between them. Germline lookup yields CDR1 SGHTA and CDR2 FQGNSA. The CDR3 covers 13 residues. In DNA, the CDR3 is TGTGCCAGCAAACCAGGGCCCACAGATACGCAGTATTTT. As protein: CASKPGPTDTQYF.

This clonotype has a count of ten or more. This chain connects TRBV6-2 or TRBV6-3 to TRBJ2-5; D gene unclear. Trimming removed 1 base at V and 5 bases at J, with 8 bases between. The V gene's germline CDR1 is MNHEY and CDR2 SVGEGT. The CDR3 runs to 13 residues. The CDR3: CASSYFRTETQYF. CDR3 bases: TGTGCCAGCAGTTACTTCCGAACGGAGACCCAGTACTTC.

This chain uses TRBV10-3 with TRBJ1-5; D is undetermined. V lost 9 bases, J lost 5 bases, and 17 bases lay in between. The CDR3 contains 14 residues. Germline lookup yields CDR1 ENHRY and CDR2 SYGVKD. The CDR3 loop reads CAMSPGRADQPQHF. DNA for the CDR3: TGTGCCATGAGCCCGGGTAGGGCAGATCAGCCCCAGCATTTT.